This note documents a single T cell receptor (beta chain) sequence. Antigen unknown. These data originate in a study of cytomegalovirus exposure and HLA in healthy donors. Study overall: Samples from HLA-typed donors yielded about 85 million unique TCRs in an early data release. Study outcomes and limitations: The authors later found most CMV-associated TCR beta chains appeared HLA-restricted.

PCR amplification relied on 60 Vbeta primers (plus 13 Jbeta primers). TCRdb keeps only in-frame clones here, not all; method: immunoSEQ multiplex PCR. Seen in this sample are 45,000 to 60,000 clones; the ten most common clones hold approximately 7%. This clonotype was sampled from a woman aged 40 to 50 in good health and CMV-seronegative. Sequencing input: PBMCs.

Here the CDR3 DNA reads TGTGCCAGTACGGCCCAGGGGGCGCTGGGACTTGCCGGGGAGCTGTTTTTT. It specifies CASTAQGALGLAGELFF. The J gene is TRBJ2-2, the V gene TRBV19; 8 bases line up with TRBD1. Germline V gene sequence: CDR1 LNHDA, CDR2 SQIVND (reference sequence). The CDR3 runs to 17 residues. V shed 7 bases, J shed 6 bases, and the junction held 16 bases outside the gene matches.